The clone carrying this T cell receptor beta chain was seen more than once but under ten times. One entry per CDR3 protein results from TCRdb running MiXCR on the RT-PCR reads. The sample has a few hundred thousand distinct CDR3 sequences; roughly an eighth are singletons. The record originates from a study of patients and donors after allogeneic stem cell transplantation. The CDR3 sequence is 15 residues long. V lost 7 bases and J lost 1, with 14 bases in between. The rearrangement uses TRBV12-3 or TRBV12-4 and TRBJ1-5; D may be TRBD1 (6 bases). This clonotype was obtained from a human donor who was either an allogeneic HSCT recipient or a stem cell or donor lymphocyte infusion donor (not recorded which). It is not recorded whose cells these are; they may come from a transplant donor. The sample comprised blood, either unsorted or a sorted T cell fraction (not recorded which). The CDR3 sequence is CASTFGGGSNQPQHF. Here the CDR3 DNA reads TGTGCCAGCACCTTCGGAGGGGGGAGCAATCAGCCCCAGCATTTT.